This T cell receptor (beta chain) emerged from a study of shared clonotypes between healthy human individuals (dated by TCRdb to 2020 to 2021). Describing the broader study: The cohort comprised a couple of women and a few men aged 18 to 49 years. For each donor, three plates each were used for CD4 naive and CD4 memory, two plates were used for CD8 naive, and one plate was used for CD8 memory. Each donor's leukapheresis produced roughly between roughly 0.85 and 10 billion PBMCs. Different laboratories and diverse techniques were used to prepare libraries and sequence TCR repertoires, to increase sequencing depth and limit assay-specific biases. Blood TCR repertoires of about five healthy adults were deeply sequenced to estimate repertoire size and the extent of clonotype sharing between individuals. The study at large found these results: Compared with non-shared clonotypes, the clonotypes found in all four sorted-subset donors had higher generation probabilities. Sharing across several donors was observed for approximately 5% of naive CD4, over 3% of naive CD8, around 2.5% of memory CD4, and 0.4% of memory CD8 clonotypes. Based on pairwise subsampling, the degree of clonotype sharing among donors was expected to be affected by sequencing depth. Rarefaction of sorted-subset datasets indicated incomplete sequencing despite the large sequencing depth. Estimated clonotype richness was generally larger for naive than for memory subsets. The genetic and exposure-history diversity represented was limited by the small number of donors. Sampling was restricted to blood, and TCR repertoires in tissues likely differ from the TCR repertoires found in blood.

Donors were healthy HIV-negative adults with no recently reported acute infections or vaccinations. All donors were Caucasian adults living in Nashville, Tennessee, USA. CD4+ T cells were enriched by magnetic negative selection; naive cells were then positively selected on CD45RA, and the negative fraction formed the memory subset. Blood was collected by leukapheresis, and PBMCs were isolated by Ficoll-Histopaque density gradient centrifugation and then cryopreserved in liquid nitrogen vapor phase. Analytical flow cytometry was used to check the purity and quantity of every magnetically sorted T cell population. Genomic DNA was isolated from every sorted fraction and measured by UV absorbance on a Nanodrop 2000c. CDR1 and CDR2, looked up from the germline V gene (reference sequence), are SEHNR and FQNEAQ. The trim is 1 base for V and 6 bases for J, with a gap of 11 bases between the germline ends. Counted from cysteine to phenylalanine, this CDR3 has 14 amino acids. Only the CDR3 DNA stays, 42 bases, in frame from base 1.

Using the deep immunoSEQ assay, TCR CDR3 regions were amplified from genomic DNA by multiplex PCR. Genomic DNA extracted from each cell subset was distributed evenly over all wells of several immunoSEQ 96-well plates, and each plate served as one replicate. Each replicate PCR for sorted subsets received around 210 ng genomic DNA, equal to tens of thousands of T cell genomes. Purified libraries were measured with a Qubit 3.0 fluorometer, size-checked on a Bioanalyzer 2100, and measured again with the KAPA Library Quantification kit. A separate single-read 150-cycle Illumina NextSeq 550 flow cell was used to sequence each immunoSEQ 96-well plate. Under the source paper's analysis protocol: Because the immunoSEQ output included only junctional sequences and no quality scores, the filtering could not be the same as the filtering used for full-length reads. To assign V/J genes and CDR3, sequences were annotated using PyIR, a Python wrapper for IgBLAST v1.9, with IMGT germline references. Any read was removed if the V/J assignment was weak (E-value above 1e-6), the CDR3 was missing, or the read contained stop codons, out-of-frame junctions, or ambiguous translated residues. V3J clonotypes were defined as sequences sharing an identical inferred V gene, J gene, and CDR3 amino acid sequence. Percentage overlap between repertoires was calculated by dividing the number of shared unique clonotypes by the size of the smaller repertoire. Richness of each repertoire was evaluated using RTK rarefaction, the Chao1 estimator, and Recon v2.1 estimates of unobserved clonotypes. Generation probabilities were computed with OLGA for all TCRbeta clonotypes obtained by the gDNA method from several donors. The table was pulled from immuneACCESS by TCRdb, which kept in-frame rearrangements only. Such tables lose some clones; where checked, under half of the loss comes from unresolved V genes, and the rest has no known cause. V and J calls and clone size are those listed in that table; D and trimming were worked out from the DNA. The sample profile shows millions of clones; roughly 92% of them were found once. The ten largest clones represent around 0.14% of the sample.

About this clone itself: Its antigen is currently not known. One base away there is no much larger clone; base qualities are not given. This same CDR3 is encoded by further DNA sequences in the sample.

The TCR comes from a man aged 18 to 30 in good health. The sequencing input was naive CD4+ T cells sorted from blood. This specimen's cell subset or site label, per the study, means: CD45RA+ positively selected. Recombination connected TRBV7-9 to TRBJ2-3; a tentative D match to TRBD2 spans 6 bases. In nucleotides, the sequence is TGTGCCAGCAGCTTAGAAGGAGGGACGGATACGCAGTATTTT. It codes for CASSLEGGTDTQYF.